This TCR beta chain was documented in a study of T cells after yellow fever vaccination. Notes on the study in general: The study noted that FACS-sorted repertoires could contain abundant clonotypes contaminating from the bulk population.

Conversion of TCR transcripts into cDNA relied on 5'RACE template switching, which added a universal primer site and UMIs. MiXCR was run by TCRdb on the 5' RACE reads, yielding one entry per CDR3 protein. The repertoire consists of under 550,000 distinct CDR3 sequences, with just over 20% occurring once and the leading ten covering roughly a sixth. From germline, CDR1 is LGHNT and CDR2 FRNRAP. The length of the CDR3 is 14 residues. V gave up 6 bases and J gave up 7 bases, with 18 bases separating them. On this clonotype: Its antigen is unidentified.

The chain links TRBV12-5 to TRBJ1-1; D possibly corresponds to TRBD1 (6 bases). The source is a young man who received the YFV17D yellow fever vaccine. Sequenced material: PBMCs, taken approximately 22 days after the first yellow fever vaccination. The CDR3 loop reads CASGRAGGAVEAFF. CDR3 DNA sequence: TGTGCTAGTGGCCGGGCGGGGGGGGCGGTTGAAGCTTTCTTT.